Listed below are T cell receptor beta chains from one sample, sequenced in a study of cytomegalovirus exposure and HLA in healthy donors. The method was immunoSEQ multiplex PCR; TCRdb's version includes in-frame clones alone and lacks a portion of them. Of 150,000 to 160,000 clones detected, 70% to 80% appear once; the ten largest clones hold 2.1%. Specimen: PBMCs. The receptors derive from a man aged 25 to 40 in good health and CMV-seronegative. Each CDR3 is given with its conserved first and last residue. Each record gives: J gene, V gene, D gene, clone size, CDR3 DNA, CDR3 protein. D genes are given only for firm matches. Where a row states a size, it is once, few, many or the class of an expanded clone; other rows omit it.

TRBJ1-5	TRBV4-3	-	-	TGCGCCAGCAGCCAGGACGCTCAGGGGCAAGGGAGCAATCAGCCCCAGCATTTT	CASSQDAQGQGSNQPQHF
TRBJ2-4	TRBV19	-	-	TGTGCCAGTAGCCGGGGTGTCCGCTCGAGCATAGCCAAAAACATTCAGTACTTC	CASSRGVRSSIAKNIQYF
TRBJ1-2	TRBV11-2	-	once	TGTGCCAGCAGCTTGGAGGGGAACGGCTACACCTTC	CASSLEGNGYTF
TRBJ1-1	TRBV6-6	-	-	TGTGCCAGCAGCCGGGACCGGGGGGGCACTGAAGCTTTCTTT	CASSRDRGGTEAFF
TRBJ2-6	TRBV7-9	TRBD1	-	TGTGCCAGCAGCTTAATTGGCCAGGGGGCGGTATCTGGGGCCAACGTCCTGACTTTC	CASSLIGQGAVSGANVLTF
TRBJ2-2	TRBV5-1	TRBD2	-	TGCGCCAGCAGTTCACTTCGGGGGGGGAGAATGAACACCGGGGAGCTGTTTTTT	CASSSLRGGRMNTGELFF
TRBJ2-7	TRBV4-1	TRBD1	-	TGCGCCAGCAGCCAAGATTGGACAGGGTCAATGTACGAGCAGTACTTC	CASSQDWTGSMYEQYF
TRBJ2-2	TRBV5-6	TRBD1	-	TGTGCCAGCAGCTTGCAGGGGGCCCCGCGCGCCGGGGAGCTGTTTTTT	CASSLQGAPRAGELFF
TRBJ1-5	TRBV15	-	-	TGTGCCACCAGCAAGGTGGGCACGGATCAGCCCCAGCATTTT	CATSKVGTDQPQHF
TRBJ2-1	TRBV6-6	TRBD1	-	TGTGCCAGCAGTGCCCGGGACAGGGGGTACAATGAGCAGTTCTTC	CASSARDRGYNEQFF
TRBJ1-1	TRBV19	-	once	TGTGCCAGTAGTCCCTCCCTTAGGCAGGGGCAAAACACTGAAGCTTTCTTT	CASSPSLRQGQNTEAFF
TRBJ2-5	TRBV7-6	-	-	TGTGCCAGCAGCTTAGCAACAGGGAAACAAGAGACCCAGTACTTC	CASSLATGKQETQYF
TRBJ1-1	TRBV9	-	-	TGTGCCAGCAGCGTAGGGGCAGGGTCGGGCACTGAAGCTTTCTTT	CASSVGAGSGTEAFF
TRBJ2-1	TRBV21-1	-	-	TGTGCCAGCAGCTCAAACCAGACTAGCGGGGGGGAGGACAATGAGCAGTTCTTC	CASSSNQTSGGEDNEQFF
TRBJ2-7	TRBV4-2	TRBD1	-	TGTGCCAGCAGCCAAGATCGTCAGGGGGACCGGGACGAGCAGTACTTC	CASSQDRQGDRDEQYF
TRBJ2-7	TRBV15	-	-	TGTGCCACCAGCAGAGCGTCGAAGGAGGGGGCACACGAGCAGTACTTC	CATSRASKEGAHEQYF
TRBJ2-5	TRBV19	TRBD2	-	TGTGCCAGTAGTAGTACTAGCGGGGCGGGTGAGACCCAGTACTTC	CASSSTSGAGETQYF